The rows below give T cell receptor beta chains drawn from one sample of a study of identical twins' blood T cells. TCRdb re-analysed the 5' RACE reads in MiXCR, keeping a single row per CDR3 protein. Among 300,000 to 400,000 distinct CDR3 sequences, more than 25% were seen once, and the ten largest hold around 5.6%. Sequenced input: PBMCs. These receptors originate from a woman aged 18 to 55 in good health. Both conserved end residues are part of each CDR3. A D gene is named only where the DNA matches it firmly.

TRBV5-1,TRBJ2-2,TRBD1,CASKSGQGLAGELFF
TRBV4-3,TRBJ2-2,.,CASSQEASPGELFF
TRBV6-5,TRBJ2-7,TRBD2,CASRGLAGGSYEQYF
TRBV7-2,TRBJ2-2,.,CASSLSVGGNTGELFF
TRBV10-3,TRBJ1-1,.,CAISQGENTEAFF
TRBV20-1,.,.,CSASREGLAETTDTQHF
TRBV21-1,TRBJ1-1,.,CASSKRGGEDTEAFF
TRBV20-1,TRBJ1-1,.,CSARDSSDTEAFF
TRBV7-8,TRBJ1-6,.,CASSLGGMGSSYNSPLHF
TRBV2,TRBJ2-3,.,CASSEPSRGTSDTQYF
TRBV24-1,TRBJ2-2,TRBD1,CATSDSRQGTGELFF
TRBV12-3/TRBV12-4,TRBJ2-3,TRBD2,CASSWEGLTDTQYF
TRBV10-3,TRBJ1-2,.,CAISRQPGYGYTF
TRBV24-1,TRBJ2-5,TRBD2,CATSDFGLAGVETQYF
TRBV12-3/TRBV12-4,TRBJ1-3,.,CASSKGGNTICF
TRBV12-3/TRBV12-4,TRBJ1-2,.,CASSPGLGGYTF
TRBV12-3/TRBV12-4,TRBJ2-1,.,CASSLGSSDEQFF
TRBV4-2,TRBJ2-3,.,CASSQTTGREDTQYF
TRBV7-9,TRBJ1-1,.,CASGFLGTEEAFF
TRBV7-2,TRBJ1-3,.,CASSSEYSGNTIYF
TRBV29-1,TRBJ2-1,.,CSAAVIEQFF
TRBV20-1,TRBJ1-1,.,CSARAGAPEAFF
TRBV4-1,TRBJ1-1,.,CASSQYAEAFF
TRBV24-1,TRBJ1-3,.,CATSGRKGGFGNTIYF
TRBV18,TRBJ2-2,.,CASSPFDGSRYTGELFF
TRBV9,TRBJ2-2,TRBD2,CASSPYLAGGPNGELFF
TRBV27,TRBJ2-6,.,CASSPLGSGANVLTF